This T cell receptor (beta chain) was found in a study of T cells in Graves' hyperthyroidism and ophthalmopathy. Across the study: Sampling of peripheral blood happened at initial diagnosis, prior to any treatment. Study-level points and caveats: Most thyroid clonotypes that were expanded above 0.001 also turned up in blood.

The TCR beta CDR3 regions underwent amplification using RNA transcripts as the source. Primed by the HTBI set, a first-round RT-PCR was run on the TCR CDR3. TCRdb ran MiXCR on the multiplex PCR reads and lists one entry per CDR3 protein. The table includes under 500,000 distinct CDR3 sequences, roughly an eighth detected once. Patients showing uncontrolled infection, other autoimmune disease, pregnancy or lactation were ineligible. The CDR3 extends over 16 amino acids. V was cut by 2 bases and J by 5 bases, with 18 bases left in between. Germline-derived CDR1 and CDR2 are MNHNS and SASEGT. Points on this clonotype: What it binds is not known.

The chain joins TRBV6-1 to TRBJ2-5; weak D call: TRBD2 (6 bases). Sequencing was done on a sample of blood. The clonotype was recovered from a man in his forties or fifties with Graves' ophthalmopathy. The CDR3, as DNA: TGTGCCAGCAGTGAAAATGGGCCCCGTGCGGGGGAGACCCAGTACTTC. It codes for CASSENGPRAGETQYF.